The text below deals with one T cell receptor (beta chain). Germline V lookup: CDR1 LNHNV, CDR2 YYDKDF (reference sequence). V gave up 2 bases and J gave up 1 base; unmatched junction bases: 9. The CDR3 consists of 17 residues. This sample is drawn from a study of technical replicates of blood from several donors. Repertoires were generated with immunoSEQ multiplex PCR, while TCRdb's copy carries only in-frame clones and drops some. Of roughly 70,000 clones listed, about 94% were seen once; the top ten hold approximately 0.4%. V usage is TRBV15 and J usage is TRBJ2-3; TRBD1 aligns across 7 bases. The clonotype originates from a human donor in good health. Sequenced sample: T cells isolated from PBMCs. The CDR3 bases are TGTGCCACCAGCAGATGGGGCACCGGGACAGGCACAGATACGCAGTATTTT. Translating gives CATSRWGTGTGTDTQYF.